This TCR beta chain was sequenced during a study of metastatic and nonmetastatic thyroid tumors. Study-level information: Repertoires of blood and of tissue (tumor or nodule) from malignant and benign thyroid patients were compared. Study observations and caveats: It was reportedly found that TCR beta diversity was significantly higher in malignant thyroid tumors than in benign nodules, a difference seen in both blood and tumor samples.

None of the patients had undergone any treatment ahead of thyroid surgery. TCRdb used MiXCR to call clones anew from the PCR reads. The sample records approximately 38,000 clones, roughly 17% being singletons. This CDR3 is built from 16 residues. The germline gives CDR1 SGHVS, CDR2 FNYEAQ. Worth noting for this clone: Its matching antigen is unknown. One junction end does not reproduce the germline sequence, and a read error may be involved.

The V call is TRBV7-6, the J call TRBJ2-2; a possible D gene is TRBD1 (5 bases). Sequenced material: tumor tissue. The sequence was obtained from a female donor with papillary thyroid cancer or a benign thyroid nodule (not recorded which). Some clones in this sample may be carry-over from other donors' samples. The CDR3, as DNA: TGTGCCTGCAGCTTGTCGGTGGACAACGGTGGGGGGGAGCTGTTTTTT. This gives the protein CACSLSVDNGGGELFF.